This T cell receptor (beta chain) was retrieved from a study of naive and memory T cell subsets. Findings of the study overall: Naive and memory repertoire findings lacked a ground truth for validation.

Ten or more counts support this clonotype. What it recognizes is unknown. The beta constant-region primer was an equimolar mix of two oligonucleotides covering TRBC1 and TRBC2. TCRdb passed the UMI-ligation and nested PCR reads through MiXCR, listing each CDR3 protein once. The sample yields roughly 5,400 distinct CDR3 sequences, over 6.5% seen once. There are 15 residues in the CDR3. CDR1 is MNHEY, CDR2 SVGEGT, per germline. V was clipped by 6 bases and J by 6 bases, with 17 bases between them. Source material: effector memory CD8+ T cells from blood. Regarding subset: effector memory, CD45RA- CD27-. The V and J genes are TRBV6-2 or TRBV6-3 and TRBJ2-2; maybe TRBD2 (5 bases). The receptor's source is a human donor in good health. The CDR3 region has the DNA TGTGCCAGCAGACCTCCTCGCGAGGGAGCCGGGGAGCTGTTTTTT. Its translation is CASRPPREGAGELFF.